What follows are 8 T cell receptor beta chains derived from one specimen sequenced in a study of blood T cells in healthy people across ages. Combining a sample-barcoded 5' primer with a J-beta primer mix, a second PCR ran for about 7 to 12 cycles. TCRdb recomputed calls from the 5' RACE reads with MiXCR, one row per CDR3 protein. The sample lists roughly 800,000 distinct CDR3 sequences; roughly 50% were seen once. Sequenced material: blood. The receptors come from a man in his thirties or forties in good health.

This rearrangement joins TRBV7-2 to TRBJ2-1; D is unclear. The DNA end is more similar to TRBJ2-7, so the J call may be wrong. This CDR3 comprises 12 residues. CDR1 and CDR2 (germline): SGHTA, FQGNSA. CDR3 DNA: TGTGCCAGCAGCCTGTCGTATTTCGAGCAGTACTTC. Its protein product is CASSLSYFEQYF.

The chain uses TRBV20-1 and TRBJ2-5; D gene unclear. Germline CDR1 reads DFQATT; CDR2 reads SNEGSKA (reference sequence). The CDR3 has 12 amino acids. V gave up 3 bases and J gave up 4 bases, with 9 bases separating them. This CDR3 reads CSASWYLETQYF. In DNA form, the CDR3 reads TGCAGTGCTAGTTGGTACCTAGAGACCCAGTACTTC.

The J gene is TRBJ1-1, the V gene TRBV29-1, with a tentative D call TRBD1 (6 bases). Looked up from germline, CDR1 is SQVTM and CDR2 is ANQGSEA. V gave up 3 bases and J gave up 4 bases, with 9 bases separating them. This CDR3 is built from 12 residues. CDR3 region: CSVDTGSTEAFF. The CDR3 DNA is TGCAGCGTTGATACAGGGAGCACTGAAGCTTTCTTT.

The rearrangement joins TRBV20-1 to TRBJ1-3; possibly TRBD1 for D (6 bases). The germline CDR1 and CDR2 sequences are DFQATT and SNEGSKA (reference sequence). The CDR3 consists of 13 residues. Trimming took off 4 bases at V and 3 bases at J, with 10 bases between the two ends. The CDR3 is CSAKNRVGNTIYF. DNA of the CDR3: TGCAGTGCTAAAAACAGGGTTGGAAACACCATATATTTT.

This clonotype was counted a few times. The chain is built from TRBV29-1 and TRBJ2-4; D may match TRBD1 or TRBD2 (6 bases each). The CDR3 has 12 residues. Germline V gene sequence: CDR1 SQVTM, CDR2 ANQGSEA. Trimming took 6 bases from V and 6 from J, leaving 12 bases between them. The CDR3 sequence is CSVPGARNIQYF. The CDR3 DNA is TGCAGCGTCCCGGGGGCGCGAAACATTCAGTACTTC.

The V and J genes are TRBV4-2 and TRBJ2-7, with D perhaps TRBD2 (7 bases). The CDR3 length is 17 residues. The ends were cut back, 0 bases at V and 2 bases at J, with 17 bases in the middle. CDR1 LGHNA and CDR2 YNFKEQ come from the germline V gene. CDR3: CASSQEGGVQEPYEQYF. CDR3 sequence (DNA): TGTGCCAGCAGCCAAGAAGGGGGGGTGCAGGAACCCTACGAGCAGTACTTC.

The CDR3 nucleotides read TGTGCCAGCAGCCAACGCCCCAGGGGTAGCACAGATACGCAGTATTTT. Its translation: CASSQRPRGSTDTQYF. The V gene is TRBV7-2, the J gene TRBJ2-3; tentatively, D is TRBD1 (6 bases). Trimming shortened V by 5 bases and J by 0 bases, and 15 bases separated the two germline ends. The CDR3 runs 16 residues. Germline V gives CDR1 SGHTA, CDR2 FQGNSA.

The chain has TRBV27 and TRBJ2-7, with 7 positions matching TRBD1. The length of the CDR3 is 13 residues. After removal of 6 bases from V and 4 bases from J, the junction contained 6 bases not matched to a gene. Germline lookup yields CDR1 MNHEY and CDR2 SMNVEV (reference sequence). The CDR3 DNA is TGTGCCAGCAGCGCCGGGACAGATTACGAGCAGTACTTC. It is translated as CASSAGTDYEQYF.